This TCR beta chain was recovered during a study of T cells in tuberculosis. Study at large: Within 7 days of starting treatment, or before, PBMC were stored.

The time point was: new active TB diagnosis, blood taken before or within 7 days of starting treatment. TCRdb's table, derived via immunoSEQ multiplex PCR, lists solely in-frame clones and lacks some. The table lists tens of thousands of clones, roughly 95% of them singletons, with about 1.3% in the top ten. The CDR3 is 15 residues long. Between the trimmed V and J ends, which lost 3 bases and 3 bases, there was a span of 14 bases. Per the germline V gene, CDR1 is GTSNPN and CDR2 is SVGIG (reference sequence). The genes are TRBV30 and TRBJ1-4; a possible D gene is TRBD1 (5 bases). The sequencing used PBMCs, collected at tuberculosis diagnosis. This sequence was found in an adult with tuberculosis. The CDR3 DNA sequence: TGTGCCTGGAGAGCTAGGTCGGGGGCTAATGAAAAACTGTTTTTT. Residues: CAWRARSGANEKLFF. The whole variable domain, remainder taken from reference TRBV30 and TRBJ1-4, is SQTIHQWPATLVQPVGSPLSLECTVEGTSNPNLYWYRQAAGRGLQLLFYSVGIGQISSEVPQNLSASRPQDRQFILSSKKLLLSDSGFYLCAWRARSGANEKLFFGSGTQLSVL.